This T cell receptor beta chain was observed in a study of beta chain features in type 1 diabetes. Reverse transcribing all isolated RNA meant expressed TCRB transcripts were sequenced. Clones were sequenced by immunoSEQ multiplex PCR, and TCRdb holds only the in-frame ones, with some missing. The sample lists 970,000 or so clones; 17% were seen once. The material sequenced was naive CD4+ T cells from blood. This clonotype was sampled from a woman younger than 35 in good health.

The CDR3 bases are TGTGCCAGCGCCCTGAGACTAGCGGGAGTTGCCGGAAGCACAGATACGCAGTATTTT. Its protein product is CASALRLAGVAGSTDTQYF. The chain uses TRBV28 and TRBJ2-3; 12 positions agree with TRBD2. The CDR3 has 19 residues. V was pared by 8 bases and J by 0 bases, with 15 bases of the junction left unmatched. Germline values: CDR1 MDHEN, CDR2 SYDVKM.